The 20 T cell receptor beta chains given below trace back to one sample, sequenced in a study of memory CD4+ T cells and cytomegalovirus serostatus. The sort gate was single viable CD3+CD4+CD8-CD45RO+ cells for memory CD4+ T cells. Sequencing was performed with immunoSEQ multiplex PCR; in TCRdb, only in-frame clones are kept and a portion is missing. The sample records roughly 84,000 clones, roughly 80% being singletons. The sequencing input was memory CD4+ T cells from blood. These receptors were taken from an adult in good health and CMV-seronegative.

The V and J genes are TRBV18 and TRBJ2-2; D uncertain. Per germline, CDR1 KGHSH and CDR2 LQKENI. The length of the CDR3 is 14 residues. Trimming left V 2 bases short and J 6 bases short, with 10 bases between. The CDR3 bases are TGTGCCAGCTCACCAGCGGTTGGAGCCGGGGAGCTGTTTTTT. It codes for CASSPAVGAGELFF.

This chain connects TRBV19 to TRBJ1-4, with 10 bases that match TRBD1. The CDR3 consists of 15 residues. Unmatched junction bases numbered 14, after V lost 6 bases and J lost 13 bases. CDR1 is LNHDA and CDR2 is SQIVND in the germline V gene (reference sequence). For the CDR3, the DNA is TGTGCCAGTAGGGTACCGGGACAGGGGTCTCGAAGACTGTTTTTT. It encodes CASRVPGQGSRRLFF.

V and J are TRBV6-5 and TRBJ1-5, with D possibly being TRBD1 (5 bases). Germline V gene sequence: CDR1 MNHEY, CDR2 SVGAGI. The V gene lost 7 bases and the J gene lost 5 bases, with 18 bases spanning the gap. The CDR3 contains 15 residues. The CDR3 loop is CASKKGRVSDQPQHF. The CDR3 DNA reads TGTGCCAGCAAAAAGGGGAGGGTGTCCGATCAGCCCCAGCATTTT.

The CDR3 loop reads CASSPVQDDYGYTF. The DNA for the CDR3 is TGTGCCAGCTCACCAGTTCAGGATGACTATGGCTACACCTTC. The V gene is TRBV18, the J gene TRBJ1-2; no firm D call. This CDR3 spans 14 amino acids. V was trimmed by 2 bases and J by 3 bases, leaving 10 bases between them. Germline CDR1 is KGHSH and CDR2 is LQKENI.

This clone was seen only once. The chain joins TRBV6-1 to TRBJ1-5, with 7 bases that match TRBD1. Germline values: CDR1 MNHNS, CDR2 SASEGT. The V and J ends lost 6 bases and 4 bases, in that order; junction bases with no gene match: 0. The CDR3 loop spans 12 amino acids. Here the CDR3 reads CASRQGNQPQHF. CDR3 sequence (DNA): TGTGCCAGCAGACAGGGGAATCAGCCCCAGCATTTT.

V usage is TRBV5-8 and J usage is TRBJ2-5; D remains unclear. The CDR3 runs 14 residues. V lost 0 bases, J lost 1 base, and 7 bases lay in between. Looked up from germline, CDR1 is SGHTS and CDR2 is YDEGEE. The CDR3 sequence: CASSLDGSQETQYF. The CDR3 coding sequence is TGTGCCAGCAGCTTGGATGGCTCCCAAGAGACCCAGTACTTC.

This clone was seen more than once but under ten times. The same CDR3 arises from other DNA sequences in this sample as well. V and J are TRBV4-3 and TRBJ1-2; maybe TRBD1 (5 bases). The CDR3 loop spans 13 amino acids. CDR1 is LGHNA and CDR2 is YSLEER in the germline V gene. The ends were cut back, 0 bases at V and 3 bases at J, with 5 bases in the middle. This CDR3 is CASSQDRDYGYTF. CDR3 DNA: TGCGCCAGCAGCCAAGACAGGGACTATGGCTACACCTTC.

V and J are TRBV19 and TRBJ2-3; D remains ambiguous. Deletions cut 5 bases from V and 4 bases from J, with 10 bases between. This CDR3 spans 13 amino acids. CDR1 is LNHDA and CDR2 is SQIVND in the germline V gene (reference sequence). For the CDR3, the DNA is TGTGCCAGTAGTCGTCACGACGCAGATACGCAGTATTTT. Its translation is CASSRHDADTQYF.

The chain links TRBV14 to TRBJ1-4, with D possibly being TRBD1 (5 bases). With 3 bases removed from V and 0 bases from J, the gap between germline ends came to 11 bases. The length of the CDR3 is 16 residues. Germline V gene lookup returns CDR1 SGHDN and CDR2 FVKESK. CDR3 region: CASSHLGGSTNEKLFF. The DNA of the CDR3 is TGTGCCAGCAGCCATCTTGGGGGATCAACTAATGAAAAACTGTTTTTT.

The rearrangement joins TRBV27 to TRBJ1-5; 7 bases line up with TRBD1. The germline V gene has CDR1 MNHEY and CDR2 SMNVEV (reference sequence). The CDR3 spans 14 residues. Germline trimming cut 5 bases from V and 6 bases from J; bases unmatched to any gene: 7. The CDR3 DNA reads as TGTGCCAGCAGTGTGTCAGGGGGGAGTCAGCCCCAGCATTTT. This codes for CASSVSGGSQPQHF.

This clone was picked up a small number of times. The DNA for the CDR3 is TGTGCCAGCAACCAACTAGAGAAAAACACCATATATTTT. It encodes CASNQLEKNTIYF. The chain is built from TRBV6-6 and TRBJ1-3, with D unresolved. The germline gives CDR1 MNHNY, CDR2 SVGAGI (reference sequence). This CDR3 spans 13 amino acids. V was cut by 7 bases and J by 6 bases, with 13 bases left in between.

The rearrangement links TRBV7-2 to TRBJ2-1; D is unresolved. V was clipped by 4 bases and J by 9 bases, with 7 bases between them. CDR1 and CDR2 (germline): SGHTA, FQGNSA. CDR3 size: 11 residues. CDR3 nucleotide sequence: TGTGCCAGCAGCTACTTCGGTGAGCAGTTCTTC. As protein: CASSYFGEQFF.

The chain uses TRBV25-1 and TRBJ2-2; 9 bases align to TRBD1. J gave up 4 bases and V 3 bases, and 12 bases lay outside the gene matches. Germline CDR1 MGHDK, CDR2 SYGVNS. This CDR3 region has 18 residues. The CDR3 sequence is CASSESYGQGTGTGELFF. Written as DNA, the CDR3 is TGTGCCAGCAGTGAGTCCTACGGACAGGGGACGGGCACCGGGGAGCTGTTTTTT.

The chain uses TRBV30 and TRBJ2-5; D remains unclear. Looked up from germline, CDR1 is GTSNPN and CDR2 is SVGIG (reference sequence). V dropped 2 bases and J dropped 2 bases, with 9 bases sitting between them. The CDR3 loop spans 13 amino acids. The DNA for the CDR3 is TGTGCCTGGAGTTTGCAGGTTCAAGAGACCCAGTACTTC. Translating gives CAWSLQVQETQYF.

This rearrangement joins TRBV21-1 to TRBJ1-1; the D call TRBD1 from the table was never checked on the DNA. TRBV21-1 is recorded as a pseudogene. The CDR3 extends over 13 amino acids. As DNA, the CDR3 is TGTGCCAGCAGCCCCCCAAGGGGTACTGAAGCTTTCTTT. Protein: CASSPPRGTEAFF.

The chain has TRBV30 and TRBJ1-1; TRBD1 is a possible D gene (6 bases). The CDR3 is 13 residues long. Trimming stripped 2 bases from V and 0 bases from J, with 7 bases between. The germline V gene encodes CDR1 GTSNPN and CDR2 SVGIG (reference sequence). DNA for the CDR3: TGTGCCTGGAGTAGGACAGTGAACACTGAAGCTTTCTTT. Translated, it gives CAWSRTVNTEAFF. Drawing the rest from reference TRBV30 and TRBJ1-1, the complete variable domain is SQTIHQWPATLVQPVGSPLSLECTVEGTSNPNLYWYRQAAGRGLQLLFYSVGIGQISSEVPQNLSASRPQDRQFILSSKKLLLSDSGFYLCAWSRTVNTEAFFGQGTRLTVV.

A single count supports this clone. CDR3 amino acids: CASSYPSGGRTDTQYF. The CDR3 region has the DNA TGTGCCAGCAGTTACCCCAGCGGGGGGCGCACAGATACGCAGTATTTT. The rearrangement uses TRBV6-5 and TRBJ2-3; 9 bases align to TRBD2. CDR3 length: 16 amino acids. Unmatched junction bases numbered 4, after V lost 2 bases and J lost 1 base. CDR1 MNHEY and CDR2 SVGAGI come from the germline V gene.

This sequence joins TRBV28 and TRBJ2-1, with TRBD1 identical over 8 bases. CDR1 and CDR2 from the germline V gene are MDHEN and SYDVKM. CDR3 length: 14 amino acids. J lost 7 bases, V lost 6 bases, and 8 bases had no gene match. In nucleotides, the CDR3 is TGTGCCAGCAGCCTCGGACAGGGCGATAATGAGCAGTTCTTC. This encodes CASSLGQGDNEQFF.

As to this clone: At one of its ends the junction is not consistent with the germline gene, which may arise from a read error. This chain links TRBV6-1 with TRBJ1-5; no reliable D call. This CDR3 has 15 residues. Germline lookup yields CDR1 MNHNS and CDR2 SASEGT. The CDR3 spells CASNEASYSNQPQHF. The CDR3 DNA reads TGTGCCAGCAATGAAGCCTCTTATAGCAATCAGCCCCAGCATTTT.

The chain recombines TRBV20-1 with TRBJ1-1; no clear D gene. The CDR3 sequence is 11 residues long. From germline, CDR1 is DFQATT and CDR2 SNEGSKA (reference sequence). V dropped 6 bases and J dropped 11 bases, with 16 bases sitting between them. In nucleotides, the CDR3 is TGCAGTGCCGCCCCTTGGGGAGTGGCTTTCTTT. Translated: CSAAPWGVAFF.